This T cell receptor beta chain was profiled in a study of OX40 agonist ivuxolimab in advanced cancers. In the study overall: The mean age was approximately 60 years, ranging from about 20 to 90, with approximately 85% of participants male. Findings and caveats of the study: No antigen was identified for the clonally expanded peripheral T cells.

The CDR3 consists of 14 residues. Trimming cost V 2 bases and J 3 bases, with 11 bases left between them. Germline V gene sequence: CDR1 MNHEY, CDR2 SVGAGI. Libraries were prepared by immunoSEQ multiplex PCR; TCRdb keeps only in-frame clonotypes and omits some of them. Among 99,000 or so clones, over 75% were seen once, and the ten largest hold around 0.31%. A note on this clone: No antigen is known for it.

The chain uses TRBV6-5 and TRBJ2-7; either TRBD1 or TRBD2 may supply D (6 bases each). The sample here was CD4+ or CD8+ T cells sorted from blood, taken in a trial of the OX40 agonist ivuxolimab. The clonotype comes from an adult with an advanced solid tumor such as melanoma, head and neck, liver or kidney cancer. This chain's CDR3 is CASSYGRGDYEQYF. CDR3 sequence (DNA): TGTGCCAGCAGTTACGGTAGGGGGGACTACGAGCAGTACTTC.